The sample holds a few counts of the clone carrying this T cell receptor (beta chain). Its cognate antigen is unknown. Noted time point: late sampling 161 to 241 days after vaccination in a few convalescent patients. Sample treatment: approximately 9-day PBMC culture with coronavirus spike peptide pools or control peptides (ViraFEST assay). The ends were cut back, 4 bases at V and 6 bases at J, with 16 bases in the middle. The germline V gene encodes CDR1 MNHEY and CDR2 SVGAGI. The CDR3 runs to 15 residues. The data originate from a study of vaccination and CD4 T cells after COVID-19. Findings of the study overall: Among convalescent patients, a median around 85% of reactive clones emerged only after vaccination.

Sequencing of DNA taken from cultured CD4+ T cells relied on the Oncomine TCR Beta short-read assay. MiXCR was run by TCRdb on the PCR reads, yielding one entry per CDR3 protein. The repertoire includes more than 15,000 distinct CDR3 sequences, roughly 44% of them detected once, and about 19% sits in the top ten. The material sequenced was CD4+ T cells from blood, cultured in vitro, taken about 7 months after SARS-CoV-2 vaccination. The TCR originated in a human donor who had recovered from COVID-19. This chain connects TRBV6-5 to TRBJ2-1, with TRBD2 as a possible D gene (6 bases). As DNA, the CDR3 is TGTGCCAGCAGTTTAGTGCAAGGTAGCGGCAATGAGCAGTTCTTC. This codes for CASSLVQGSGNEQFF.